The clone carrying this TCR beta chain was seen a handful of times. Antigen specificity is unknown. Together with thyroid ultrasound, orbital computed tomography, serum thyroxine and TRAb, clinical symptoms were used for diagnoses. This entry belongs to a study of T cells in Graves' hyperthyroidism and ophthalmopathy. General observations from the study: Ophthalmopathy, as predicted by the model, came a median 6.5 months after the prediction.

Researchers amplified the TCR beta CDR3 regions from RNA transcripts. Researchers ran a first-round RT-PCR on the TCR CDR3 using the HTBI primer set. TCRdb redid the calling of the multiplex PCR reads with MiXCR, one entry per CDR3 protein. The sample has roughly 520,000 distinct CDR3 sequences, around a quarter seen once. The V gene's germline CDR1 is SGHRS and CDR2 YFSETQ. The length of the CDR3 is 16 residues. Losses at the gene ends were 4 bases for V and 6 bases for J; bases not matched to a gene: 9. The chain recombines TRBV5-1 with TRBJ2-2, with TRBD1 matching 10 bases. The clonotype was recovered from a woman in her twenties or thirties with Graves' ophthalmopathy. Specimen: blood. The chain's CDR3 is CASSIRQGARAGELFF. The CDR3 bases are TGCGCCAGCAGCATAAGACAGGGGGCCCGGGCCGGGGAGCTGTTTTTT.